The 5 T cell receptor beta chains given below trace back to one sample, sequenced in a study of radiotherapy plus CTLA-4 blockade in lung cancer (dated by TCRdb to 2017 to 2018). The library was generated by the immunoSEQ multiplex PCR assay. TCRdb mirrors the immuneACCESS table, restricted to in-frame sequences. Some clones are absent from its copies; in checked studies, under half trace to an unresolved V gene, and the reason for the others is unknown. The sample table lists fewer than 55,000 clones, approximately 84% of them with a count of one. The ten largest clones capture around a quarter of the sample. This sample comprised peripheral blood, obtained from a patient treated with radiotherapy plus ipilimumab. All receptors come from a human donor with non-small cell lung cancer whose response to radiotherapy plus ipilimumab could not be evaluated.

The V and J genes are TRBV6-1 and TRBJ2-7; D perhaps matches TRBD1 (6 bases). This CDR3 region has 14 residues. Trimming removed 6 bases from V and 6 bases from J, with 18 bases in between. Germline CDR1 reads MNHNS; CDR2 reads SASEGT. The CDR3 sequence is CASRWTDLVGEQYF. CDR3 DNA sequence: TGTGCCAGCAGATGGACAGACCTCGTCGGCGAGCAGTACTTC.

V is TRBV7-8 and J is TRBJ2-7; 8 bases align to TRBD1. Trimming cost V 5 bases and J 7 bases; bases outside gene matches: 13. This CDR3 is 15 amino acids long. Germline V CDR1 and CDR2: SGHVS, FQNEAQ. The CDR3 DNA reads TGTGCCAGCAGCGTCGGACAGGGAGGTCTTGGGGAGCAGTACTTC. Its protein is CASSVGQGGLGEQYF.

This clone was picked up a small number of times. V is TRBV6-6 and J is TRBJ1-4; 7 positions agree with TRBD1. This CDR3 has 15 amino acids. Germline V CDR1 and CDR2: MNHNY, SVGAGI (reference sequence). V lost 6 bases, J lost 6 bases, and 10 bases stayed unmatched. CDR3 loop: CASRQGQSLHEKLFF. The CDR3 DNA is TGTGCCAGCAGACAGGGACAGTCCCTCCATGAAAAACTGTTTTTT.

In the case of this clone: A read error may account for a junction end that differs from germline. In the same sample, other DNA sequences code for this CDR3. V and J are TRBV28 and TRBJ1-2; D might be TRBD1 (5 bases). Germline V gene lookup returns CDR1 MDHEN and CDR2 SYDVKM. CDR3 length equals 17 residues. The CDR3 coding sequence is TGTGCCAGCAGTTTTGTGACTGGGGCGACGGGTGGCTATGGCTATACCTTC. It codes for CASSFVTGATGGYGYTF.

The gene calls are TRBV4-2 and TRBJ2-1; TRBD2 aligns across 9 bases. Germline V gene data show CDR1 as LGHNA and CDR2 as YNFKEQ. This CDR3 has 18 amino acids. V shed 0 bases, J shed 5 bases, and the junction held 11 bases outside the gene matches. The CDR3 is CASSQEAFRASGNNEQFF. The CDR3 DNA follows: TGTGCCAGCAGCCAAGAGGCGTTTCGGGCTAGCGGGAACAATGAGCAGTTCTTC.